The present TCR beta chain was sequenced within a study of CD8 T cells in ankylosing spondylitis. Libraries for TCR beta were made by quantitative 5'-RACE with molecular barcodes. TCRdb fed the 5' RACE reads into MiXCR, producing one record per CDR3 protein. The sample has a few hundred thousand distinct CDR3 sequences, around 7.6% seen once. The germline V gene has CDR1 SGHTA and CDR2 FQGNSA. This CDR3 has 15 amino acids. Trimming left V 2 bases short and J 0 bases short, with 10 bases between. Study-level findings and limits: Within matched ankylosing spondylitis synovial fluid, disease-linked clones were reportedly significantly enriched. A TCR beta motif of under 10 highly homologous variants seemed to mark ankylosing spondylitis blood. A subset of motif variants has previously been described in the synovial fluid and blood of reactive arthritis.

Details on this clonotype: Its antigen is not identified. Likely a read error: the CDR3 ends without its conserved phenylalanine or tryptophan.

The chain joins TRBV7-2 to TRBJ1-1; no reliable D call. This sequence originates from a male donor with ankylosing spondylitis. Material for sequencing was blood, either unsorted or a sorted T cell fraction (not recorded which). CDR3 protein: CASSLFDGVNTEAFL. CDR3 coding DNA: TGTGCCAGCAGCTTATTCGACGGGGTGAACACTGAAGCTTTCCTT.